A selection of T cell receptor beta chains follows, all from one sample in a study of blood T cell repertoires in COVID-19. Only in-frame clones appear in the TCRdb table, and some are missing; sequencing was by immunoSEQ multiplex PCR. The sample includes 270,000 or so clones, more than 65% of them seen just once. Sequenced input: peripheral blood. The receptors originated from a woman aged 18 to 35 with acute or convalescent COVID-19. CDR3s include the opening cysteine and the closing phenylalanine or tryptophan. D genes are given only for firm matches. Only part of the rows carry a size: once, few, many, or a class if the clone is expanded.

V gene	J gene	clone size	D gene	CDR3 DNA	CDR3 protein
TRBV7-2	TRBJ2-7	-	TRBD2	TGTGCCAGCAGCTTCGGTCTAGCGGGAGGGGGGCCCTACGAGCAGTACTTC	CASSFGLAGGGPYEQYF
TRBV9	TRBJ2-1	-	TRBD2	TGTGCCAGCAGCGTGGAGCTAGCGGGAAGGGATGAGCAGTTCTTC	CASSVELAGRDEQFF
TRBV25-1	TRBJ2-7	-	TRBD1	TGTGCCAGCAGTGCTCACCCCGACCGGGACAGAATTTCCTACGAGCAGTACTTC	CASSAHPDRDRISYEQYF
TRBV7-9	TRBJ1-4	-	-	TGTGCCAGCAGCTCGATCGGACTTGGGGAAAAACTGTTTTTT	CASSSIGLGEKLFF
TRBV27	TRBJ2-7	-	TRBD2	TGTGCCAGCAGTTTATCGGGGCGGGGGTCCCCCTACGAGCAGTACTTC	CASSLSGRGSPYEQYF
TRBV5-6	TRBJ2-1	-	TRBD2	TGTGCCAGCAGCTTGGTAGCGGGATACAATGAGCAGTTCTTC	CASSLVAGYNEQFF
TRBV5-1	TRBJ1-6	-	TRBD1	TGCGCCAGCAGCCCGGGACAGGGAAGCAATTCACCCCTCCACTTT	CASSPGQGSNSPLHF
TRBV10-2	TRBJ2-7	-	TRBD2	TGCGCCAGCTCGGTAGCGGGAGGGGGCTACGAGCAGTACTTC	CASSVAGGGYEQYF
TRBV15	TRBJ1-3	once	-	TGTGCCACCAGCAGCGGTCCGGGACCGACTAGCCTTGGAAACACCATATATTTT	CATSSGPGPTSLGNTIYF
TRBV6-2/TRBV6-3	TRBJ2-7	-	TRBD2	TGTGCCAGCAGCGAAGTAGGGACTAGAGGGTACGAGCAGTACTTC	CASSEVGTRGYEQYF
TRBV2	TRBJ1-5	-	TRBD1	TGTGCCAGCAGTGAGGGGGGACAGCCTAGCAATCAGCCCCAGCATTTT	CASSEGGQPSNQPQHF
TRBV25-1	TRBJ1-6	-	-	TGTGCCAGCAGTGAGGGGATTCGGGGACTCTCCTATAATTCACCCCTCCACTTT	CASSEGIRGLSYNSPLHF
TRBV6-6	TRBJ2-1	-	-	TGTGCCAGCAGTTACGCTAGCTACAATGAGCAGTTCTTC	CASSYASYNEQFF
TRBV3-1/TRBV3-2	TRBJ2-1	-	TRBD2	TGTGCCAGCAGCCAAGGCCGACTACTAGCGTATGAGCAGTTCTTC	CASSQGRLLAYEQFF
TRBV27	TRBJ2-1	-	TRBD2	TGTGCCAGCAGACCGATAGCGGGAGCAGTCAATGAGCAGTTCTTC	CASRPIAGAVNEQFF
TRBV27	TRBJ2-3	-	-	TGTGCCAGCAGTTCCCGGGGGTTTCCGCAGTATTTT	CASSSRGFPQYF
TRBV27	TRBJ2-3	-	-	TGTGCCAGCAGTTTATTGGCCAGGGGAGGCACAGATACGCAGTATTTT	CASSLLARGGTDTQYF
TRBV16	TRBJ2-1	once	-	TGTGCCAGCAGCCAATCAAGCGTCTACAATGAGCAGTTCTTC	CASSQSSVYNEQFF
TRBV10-1	TRBJ2-5	once	-	TGCGCCAGCAGTGTATACAGGGCTAGGGCTGGGACCCAGTACTTC	CASSVYRARAGTQYF
TRBV7-9	TRBJ1-2	-	-	TGTGCCAGCAGCTTAGGATCTGTAGCCATGTATGGCTACACCTTC	CASSLGSVAMYGYTF
TRBV4-1	TRBJ2-5	-	TRBD2	TGCGCCAGCAGCCAAGCCCCGACCGGGACTAGCGGGGAAGAGACCCAGTACTTC	CASSQAPTGTSGEETQYF
TRBV3-1/TRBV3-2	TRBJ2-5	-	-	TGTGCCAGCAGCCATATCAACAGAGAAGAGACCCAGTACTTC	CASSHINREETQYF
TRBV25-1	TRBJ2-3	-	TRBD2	TGTGCCAGCAGTGAAGAGGGACTAGCGGACATCACAGATACGCAGTATTTT	CASSEEGLADITDTQYF
TRBV19	TRBJ2-1	-	TRBD2	TGTGCCAGTAGTCTCCGGAGCGGGAGCTCCTACAATGAGCAGTTCTTC	CASSLRSGSSYNEQFF
TRBV6-6	TRBJ2-6	-	-	TGTGCCAGCATTGAGCAGGCCCTATCTGGGGCCAACGTCCTGACTTTC	CASIEQALSGANVLTF
TRBV18	TRBJ2-5	-	TRBD2	TGTGCCAGCATGCCGGGACTAGATGAGACCCAGTACTTC	CASMPGLDETQYF
TRBV27	TRBJ2-1	-	TRBD2	TGTGCCAGCACGGGACTAGCGGGTCTAAATGAGCAGTTCTTC	CASTGLAGLNEQFF
TRBV19	TRBJ1-5	-	TRBD1	TGTGCCAGTAGGGGCCGGGACAGTAAAAATCAGCCCCAGCATTTT	CASRGRDSKNQPQHF
TRBV3-1/TRBV3-2	TRBJ1-1	few	-	TGTGCCAGCAGAGGACAGACTGAAGCTTTCTTT	CASRGQTEAFF
TRBV3-1/TRBV3-2	TRBJ2-5	-	TRBD2	TGTGCCAGCAGCCAAGGGCCCCCCGGGGGGGGGACCCAGTACTTC	CASSQGPPGGGTQYF
TRBV19	TRBJ2-7	-	TRBD1	TGTGCCAGTAGCTCGACAGGGGACGAGCAGTACTTC	CASSSTGDEQYF
TRBV18	TRBJ1-3	-	-	TGTGCCAGCTCACCGGCAGGGGTTAGCTCTGGAAACACCATATATTTT	CASSPAGVSSGNTIYF
TRBV11-2	TRBJ2-5	-	-	TGTGCCAGCAGCCCCCCCCAGAACAGCCAAGAGACCCAGTACTTC	CASSPPQNSQETQYF
TRBV5-6	TRBJ1-3	-	-	TGTGCCAGCAGCAAACATGGAAACACCATATATTTT	CASSKHGNTIYF
TRBV5-5	TRBJ1-1	-	-	TGTGCCAGCAGCTTGCAGGACTGGGAAGCTTTCTTT	CASSLQDWEAFF
TRBV18	TRBJ1-1	once	-	TGTGCCAGCTCACCAGGGGAGGGATATATGAACACTGAAGCTTTCTTT	CASSPGEGYMNTEAFF
TRBV6-5	TRBJ1-6	-	-	TGTGCCAGCAGTTACTCGACTAGGGATTATAATTCACCCCTCCACTTT	CASSYSTRDYNSPLHF
TRBV4-3	TRBJ2-1	-	-	TGCGCCAGCAGCCAAGATTACACTGCAGGCTACAATGAGCAGTTCTTC	CASSQDYTAGYNEQFF
TRBV18	TRBJ2-3	-	TRBD1	TGTGCCAGCTCAAAACCCGGGACAGGGACTTTCTATGGCACAGATACGCAGTATTTT	CASSKPGTGTFYGTDTQYF
TRBV27	TRBJ2-5	-	TRBD2	TGTGCCAGCAGTTTAGGACTAGCGGGAGGGCAAGAGACCCAGTACTTC	CASSLGLAGGQETQYF